In this sample, the clone carrying this T cell receptor beta chain turned up many times. Its antigen is not known. Germline CDR1 is DFQATT and CDR2 is SNEGSKA (reference sequence). The junction had 5 bases not matched to a gene; V was cut back by 3 bases and J by 4 bases. The CDR3 runs to 15 residues. Original data processing: Built for papillary thyroid cancer, a distant-metastasis classifier drew on CDR3 differences across clinicopathological groups. TCRdb reprocessed the PCR reads via MiXCR. TCRdb's processing, not the study's, gives the V and J calls here. This table has 64,000 or so clones, around 15% appearing once. This sample was taken from a study of metastatic and nonmetastatic thyroid tumors. For the study at large: Repertoires of blood and of tissue (tumor or nodule) from malignant and benign thyroid patients were compared.

Nobody among the patients had been given any treatment before thyroid surgery. Study outcomes and limitations: Malignant tumors reportedly showed significantly higher TCR beta diversity than benign nodules in both blood and tumor.

The TCR comes from a male donor with papillary thyroid cancer or a benign thyroid nodule (not recorded which). Some clones in this sample may be carry-over from other donors' samples. Input material: blood. The V call is TRBV20-1, the J call TRBJ2-7, with 14 bases fitting TRBD2. In DNA, the CDR3 is TGCAGTGCTAGTGGGACTAGCGGGAGTGGTTACGAGCAGTACGTC. Amino acids: CSASGTSGSGYEQYV.